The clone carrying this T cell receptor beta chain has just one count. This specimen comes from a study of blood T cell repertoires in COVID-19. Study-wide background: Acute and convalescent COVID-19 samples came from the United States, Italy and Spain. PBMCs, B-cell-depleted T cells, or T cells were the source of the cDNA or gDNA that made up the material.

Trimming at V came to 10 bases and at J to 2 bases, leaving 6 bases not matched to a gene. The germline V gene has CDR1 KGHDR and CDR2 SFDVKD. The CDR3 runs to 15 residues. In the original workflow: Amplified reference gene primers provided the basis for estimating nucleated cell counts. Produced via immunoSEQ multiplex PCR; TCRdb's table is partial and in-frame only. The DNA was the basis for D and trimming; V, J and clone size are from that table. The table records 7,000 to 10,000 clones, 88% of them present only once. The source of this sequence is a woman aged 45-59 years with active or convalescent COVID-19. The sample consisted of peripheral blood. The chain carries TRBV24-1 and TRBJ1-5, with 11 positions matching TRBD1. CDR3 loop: CATGDRGWGNQPQHF. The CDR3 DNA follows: TGTGCCACAGGGGACAGGGGGTGGGGCAATCAGCCCCAGCATTTT.